A selection of T cell receptor beta chains follows, all from one sample in a study of spatial heterogeneity in lung cancer. TCRdb ran MiXCR on the 5' RACE reads and lists one entry per CDR3 protein. The sample carries 65,000 to 85,000 distinct CDR3 sequences, 15% to 20% recorded once. The input for sequencing was PBMCs, taken at surgery. These receptor sequences come from a male donor with early-stage non-small cell lung cancer. The CDR3 runs from the conserved cysteine through the conserved F or W. The D gene is left open where the match is weak. Expanded clones get a size class; other rows say once, few or many, or leave the size out.

J gene	clone size	D gene	V gene	CDR3 DNA	CDR3 protein
TRBJ1-1	few	-	TRBV5-1	TGCGCCAGCAGCATGACAGTGAACACTGAAGCTTTCTTT	CASSMTVNTEAFF
TRBJ1-2	-	-	TRBV12-3/TRBV12-4	TGTGCCAGCAGGGAGGTGGACAGAGGCTACACCTTC	CASREVDRGYTF
TRBJ2-5	once	-	TRBV10-3	TGTGCCATCAGTGAGGACGCGACCCAGTACTTC	CAISEDATQYF
TRBJ1-1	many	-	TRBV9	TGTGCCAGCAGCGTAGCTTTGGAGGGGACTGAAGCTTTCTTT	CASSVALEGTEAFF
TRBJ1-2	-	-	TRBV11-2	TGTGCCAGCAGCTTAAACCCCCCCGGCTACCGCGGGTATGGCTACACCTTC	CASSLNPPGYRGYGYTF
TRBJ1-1	-	-	TRBV13	TGTGCCAGCGGGCCCGGGGGGCCCAACACTGAAGCTTTCTTT	CASGPGGPNTEAFF
TRBJ2-5	-	-	TRBV9	TGTGCCAGCAGCGCCCGGACACAGAAGGAAGAGACCCAGTACTTC	CASSARTQKEETQYF
TRBJ2-5	medium-sized	-	TRBV10-3	TGTGCCATCAGAGGGGTACAGCGTGAGACCCAGTACTTC	CAIRGVQRETQYF
TRBJ2-5	-	TRBD2	TRBV12-3/TRBV12-4	TGTGCCAGCAGTTCGGGACTAGCGGGGGGACACCAAGAGACCCAGTACTTC	CASSSGLAGGHQETQYF
TRBJ2-1	-	TRBD2	TRBV6-6	TGTGCCAGCAGTCGCTCGGCTAGCGGAGACCTTAACAATGAGCAGTTCTTC	CASSRSASGDLNNEQFF
TRBJ2-7	-	-	TRBV11-2	TGTGCCAGCAGCTCTCATCTCAGGGGCTACGAGCAGTACTTC	CASSSHLRGYEQYF
TRBJ2-7	few	-	TRBV6-5	TGTGCCAGCACCAGGGCAGGTGGGACCTACGAGCAGTACTTC	CASTRAGGTYEQYF
TRBJ1-1	few	TRBD1	TRBV11-3	TGTGCCAGCAGCCGATCAGGACAGGGACTCCCTGAAGCTTTCTTT	CASSRSGQGLPEAFF
TRBJ1-4	-	TRBD1	TRBV19	TGTGCCAGTAGAATGGCCGGGACAGGGGATGAAAAACTGTTTTTT	CASRMAGTGDEKLFF
TRBJ2-3	few	-	TRBV7-3	TGTGCCAGCAGCATGGACAGCACAGATACGCAGTATTTT	CASSMDSTDTQYF
TRBJ1-2	few	-	TRBV28	TGTGCCAGCAGCCTGGGGGCAGCTTACTATGGCTACACCTTC	CASSLGAAYYGYTF
TRBJ1-4	-	TRBD1	TRBV28	TGTGCCAGCAGTCTACCGACAGGGGATGAAAAACTGTTTTTT	CASSLPTGDEKLFF
TRBJ2-3	-	-	TRBV7-3	TGTGCCAGCAGCCCCTGGCTAGCTGACCCAGATACGCAGTATTTT	CASSPWLADPDTQYF
TRBJ1-2	few	-	TRBV7-9	TGTGCCAGCAGCTTAGTTGGTTTCAATAACTATGGCTACACCTTC	CASSLVGFNNYGYTF
TRBJ2-1	few	-	TRBV12-3/TRBV12-4	TGTGCCAGCAGTTTCCTGGGTCGGGCGGACAATGAGCAGTTCTTC	CASSFLGRADNEQFF
TRBJ2-3	-	-	TRBV5-6	TGTGCCAGCAGCTTAAATTCGGGGTCGCTGGACTTAGGCACAGATACGCAGTATTTT	CASSLNSGSLDLGTDTQYF
TRBJ2-7	-	TRBD1	TRBV6-6	TGTGCCAGCAGTACATCCCAGGACAGGGGGCTGGACGAGCAGTACTTC	CASSTSQDRGLDEQYF
TRBJ2-7	many	-	TRBV29-1	TGCAGCGTGAGGCCGTCCACCTACGAGCAGTACTTC	CSVRPSTYEQYF
TRBJ2-1	few	-	TRBV3-1	TGTGCCAGCAGCCAATTAGAGACGGGGGAGCAGTTCTTC	CASSQLETGEQFF
TRBJ2-3	few	-	TRBV5-1	TGCGCCAGCAGGTCAGGGGCGGCCGATACGCAGTATTTT	CASRSGAADTQYF
TRBJ1-1	few	-	TRBV4-1	TGCGCCAGCAGCTACGGGGTGGATTCGGGGTCTGGCACTGAAGCTTTCTTT	CASSYGVDSGSGTEAFF
TRBJ2-3	-	-	TRBV4-1	TGCGCCAGCAGCCAAGATCCGAGGACAGATACGCAGTATTTT	CASSQDPRTDTQYF
TRBJ2-7	-	-	TRBV7-8	TGTGCCAGCAGCTTAGCGAACAGCTACGAGCAGTACTTC	CASSLANSYEQYF
TRBJ2-2	-	TRBD2	TRBV5-1	TGCGCCAGCGGTAGCGGGGGCCCAACCACCGGGGGGCTGTTTTTT	CASGSGGPTTGGLFF
TRBJ2-2	once	TRBD2	TRBV6-6	TGTGCCAGCAGTTACCCTGGGACTAAGATCTCCGGGGAGCTGTTTTTT	CASSYPGTKISGELFF
TRBJ1-2	-	TRBD1	TRBV20-1	TGCAGTGCTAGTGACAGGGGGAACTATGGCTACACCTTC	CSASDRGNYGYTF